This T cell receptor beta chain derives from a study of cytomegalovirus exposure and HLA in healthy donors. Germline V gene sequence: CDR1 SGHAT, CDR2 FQNNGV. Trimming shortened V by 0 bases and J by 5 bases, and 14 bases separated the two germline ends. The CDR3 sequence is 15 residues long. Notes on the study in general: Presence/absence analyses supposed approximately even sequencing depth among donors.

This PCR relied on a set of 60 Vbeta primers and 13 Jbeta primers. Per the study methods: In a later analysis, 10 million to 11 million of some 80 million unique beta chains occurred in at least two donors. TCRdb's copy holds only in-frame clones and misses some; the assay was immunoSEQ multiplex PCR. That table is the source of V, J and clone size, and D and trimming were worked out from the DNA. The table records about 92,000 clones, roughly 74% of them present only once. As regards this clone: Its target is not known.

The rearrangement joins TRBV11-2 to TRBJ2-7; the D gene is possibly TRBD1 (6 bases). The sequencing sample was made of PBMCs. The sequence was collected from a woman under 30 in good health and CMV-seropositive. The CDR3 is CASSLEVFGGDEQYF. The CDR3 DNA reads TGTGCCAGCAGCTTAGAGGTTTTTGGGGGCGACGAGCAGTACTTC.